This T cell receptor (beta chain) is drawn from a study of metastatic and nonmetastatic thyroid tumors (dated by TCRdb to 2018 to 2020). A note on the overall study: The researchers compared repertoires between peripheral blood samples and tumor or nodule tissue samples from patients with malignant or benign thyroid disease.

Receptor amplification or capture employed PCR. Sequencing instrument: Illumina HiSeq 4000. High-throughput sequencing was used to profile the TCR beta-chain CDR3 region of every patient. The published analysis was carried out like this. Drawing on CDR3 differences between clinicopathological groups, the researchers built a classifier meant to tell apart patients with distant-metastatic papillary thyroid cancer. Repertoire diversity was assessed with the Shannon index, and tumor-blood repertoire similarity with the Morisita-Horn index. TCRdb redid the processing of the public reads, applying fastp at Q25 and MiXCR, and retained in-frame beta chains. Here the V and J calls rest on TCRdb's processing, not on the authors' analysis. For this sample there are about 2,100 clones; approximately 25% appear just once. 27% of the sample belongs to the ten largest clones. V is shortened by 4 bases, J by 4 bases, and the region joining them spans 7 bases. The germline V gene encodes CDR1 MNHEY and CDR2 SVGAGI. Including the terminal cysteine and phenylalanine, the CDR3 comprises 12 residues. Only the CDR3 part of the read is kept: 36 bases, read in frame from the first base.

This clone was recorded a few times. There is no known antigen for this receptor. No clone much larger than this one lies a single base away; base qualities are absent. No patient had received any treatment before thyroid surgery. Patient clinical samples collected from about 2011 to 2019 were retrospectively analysed using T-cell receptor beta sequencing. Broad study findings and their caveats: In both blood and tumor samples, malignant tumors were reported to have significantly higher TCR beta diversity than benign nodules.

The material sequenced was adjacent normal tissue. The sequence came from a male donor with papillary thyroid cancer or a benign thyroid nodule (not recorded which). Some clones in this sample may be carry-over from other donors' samples. The V and J genes are TRBV6-5 and TRBJ1-2, with TRBD1 as a weak D call on 5 bases. In nucleotide form, the sequence is TGTGCCAGCAGTTCAGGGAGCTATGGCTACACCTTC. This is translated as CASSSGSYGYTF.